Listed below are T cell receptor beta chains from one sample, sequenced in a study of OX40 agonist ivuxolimab in advanced cancers. Sequencing was performed with immunoSEQ multiplex PCR; in TCRdb, only in-frame clones are kept and a portion is missing. The data hold 33,000 or so clones, with 87% observed a single time. Material: CD4+ or CD8+ T cells sorted from blood, obtained in a trial of the OX40 agonist ivuxolimab. These receptors were taken from an adult with an advanced solid tumor such as melanoma, head and neck, liver or kidney cancer. Each CDR3 is given with its conserved first and last residue. The order of the fields is J gene, D gene, V gene, clone size, CDR3 DNA, CDR3 protein. D genes are given only for firm matches. Rows give clone size only sometimes, using once, few, many, or a class for an expanded clone.

j_gene: TRBJ2-3; d_gene: NA; v_gene: TRBV10-1; abundance: NA; CDR3nt: TGCGCCAGCAGTGACAGCCATCCCACAGATACGCAGTATTTT; CDR3aa: CASSDSHPTDTQYF
j_gene: TRBJ1-4; d_gene: TRBD1; v_gene: TRBV19; abundance: few; CDR3nt: TGTGCCAGTAGTCCGCGACAGGGGAGGAATGAAAAACTGTTTTTT; CDR3aa: CASSPRQGRNEKLFF
j_gene: TRBJ2-5; d_gene: TRBD2; v_gene: TRBV29-1; abundance: NA; CDR3nt: TGCAGCGTTGTGATTAGCGGGACGCAAGAGACCCAGTACTTC; CDR3aa: CSVVISGTQETQYF
j_gene: TRBJ2-5; d_gene: NA; v_gene: TRBV6-1; abundance: NA; CDR3nt: TGTGCCAGCAGTGGGAGACCCCAAGAGACCCAGTACTTC; CDR3aa: CASSGRPQETQYF
j_gene: TRBJ1-4; d_gene: NA; v_gene: TRBV5-4; abundance: NA; CDR3nt: TGTGCCAGCAGCTTGTGGGGGAATGGGGGAACCGGCATGTTTTTT; CDR3aa: CASSLWGNGGTGMFF
j_gene: TRBJ2-1; d_gene: TRBD2; v_gene: TRBV25-1; abundance: once; CDR3nt: TGTGCCAGCCGTCCTAGCGGAGACTTCAATGAGCAGTTCTTC; CDR3aa: CASRPSGDFNEQFF
j_gene: TRBJ2-1; d_gene: TRBD2; v_gene: TRBV2; abundance: NA; CDR3nt: TGTGCCAGCAGAACACTAGCGGATACATACAATGAGCAGTTCTTC; CDR3aa: CASRTLADTYNEQFF
j_gene: TRBJ2-2; d_gene: TRBD2; v_gene: TRBV11-2; abundance: NA; CDR3nt: TGTGCCAGCAGCTTAGACGGACTAGCGGGAGTCCCCGGGGAGCTGTTTTTT; CDR3aa: CASSLDGLAGVPGELFF
j_gene: TRBJ2-4; d_gene: NA; v_gene: TRBV7-2; abundance: NA; CDR3nt: TGTGCCAGCAGCTTAGCCCCAAGGAGATCCCAGGCCAAAAACATTCAGTACTTC; CDR3aa: CASSLAPRRSQAKNIQYF
j_gene: TRBJ1-3; d_gene: TRBD1; v_gene: TRBV27; abundance: NA; CDR3nt: TGTGCCAGCAGTTTGTACAGGGGGCTTAAATTGACTGGAAACACCATATATTTT; CDR3aa: CASSLYRGLKLTGNTIYF
j_gene: TRBJ2-2; d_gene: TRBD1; v_gene: TRBV19; abundance: NA; CDR3nt: TGTGCCAGTGCGGACAGGGCGAACACCGGGGAGCTGTTTTTT; CDR3aa: CASADRANTGELFF
j_gene: TRBJ2-5; d_gene: NA; v_gene: TRBV25-1; abundance: NA; CDR3nt: TGTGCCAGCAGTCCCAACTCGGGACAAGAGACCCAGTACTTC; CDR3aa: CASSPNSGQETQYF
j_gene: TRBJ1-1; d_gene: NA; v_gene: TRBV15; abundance: once; CDR3nt: TGTGCCACCAGCACCTCCCCCGGACTGGGAACTGAAGCTTTCTTT; CDR3aa: CATSTSPGLGTEAFF
j_gene: TRBJ2-5; d_gene: NA; v_gene: TRBV7-9; abundance: NA; CDR3nt: TGTGCCAGCAGCCCCTTAGACAGGCGAGCCCAAGAGACCCAGTACTTC; CDR3aa: CASSPLDRRAQETQYF
j_gene: TRBJ1-3; d_gene: NA; v_gene: TRBV28; abundance: NA; CDR3nt: TGTGCCAGCAACGAGGCTTTCTCTGGAAACACCATATATTTT; CDR3aa: CASNEAFSGNTIYF
j_gene: TRBJ1-4; d_gene: NA; v_gene: TRBV28; abundance: NA; CDR3nt: TGTGCCAGCAGGACCAATGAAAAACTGTTTTTT; CDR3aa: CASRTNEKLFF
j_gene: TRBJ1-5; d_gene: NA; v_gene: TRBV27; abundance: NA; CDR3nt: TGTGCCAGCAGTTTATCTGGGGGCAGCAATCAGCCCCAGCATTTT; CDR3aa: CASSLSGGSNQPQHF
j_gene: TRBJ2-6; d_gene: NA; v_gene: TRBV29-1; abundance: NA; CDR3nt: TGCAGCGTTGAAGAAGTTTCTGGGGCCAACGTCCTGACTTTC; CDR3aa: CSVEEVSGANVLTF
j_gene: TRBJ1-3; d_gene: NA; v_gene: TRBV11-2; abundance: once; CDR3nt: TGTGCCAGCAGCCTTGGAAACACCATATATTTT; CDR3aa: CASSLGNTIYF
j_gene: TRBJ1-5; d_gene: NA; v_gene: TRBV19; abundance: NA; CDR3nt: TGTGCCAGTAGTATAGGATATGGGGCGGTTCAGCCCCAGCATTTT; CDR3aa: CASSIGYGAVQPQHF
j_gene: TRBJ2-1; d_gene: TRBD1; v_gene: TRBV15; abundance: once; CDR3nt: TGTGCCACCAGCAGATTGGACAGGGGGCGTCAGGGGGTAATCCAGTTCTTC; CDR3aa: CATSRLDRGRQGVIQFF
j_gene: TRBJ2-5; d_gene: TRBD1; v_gene: TRBV29-1; abundance: NA; CDR3nt: TGCAGCGGGACAGGGAAAGGAGGGGAGACCCAGTACTTC; CDR3aa: CSGTGKGGETQYF
j_gene: TRBJ2-7; d_gene: TRBD2; v_gene: TRBV2; abundance: NA; CDR3nt: TGTGCCAGCAGTGAAGCCGGGACTAGCAGTTACGAGCAGTACTTC; CDR3aa: CASSEAGTSSYEQYF
j_gene: TRBJ2-5; d_gene: TRBD2; v_gene: TRBV19; abundance: NA; CDR3nt: TGTGCCAGTAGTCCCCGAGATAGCGGGGAGACCCAGTACTTC; CDR3aa: CASSPRDSGETQYF
j_gene: TRBJ1-4; d_gene: NA; v_gene: TRBV5-1; abundance: few; CDR3nt: TGCGCCAGCAGCTTCGGGCAGGGAGGCGAAAAACTGTTTTTT; CDR3aa: CASSFGQGGEKLFF
j_gene: TRBJ2-2; d_gene: NA; v_gene: TRBV5-6; abundance: once; CDR3nt: TGTGCCAGCGCCTATTCTCACCAGGCGAACACCGGGGAGCTGTTTTTT; CDR3aa: CASAYSHQANTGELFF
j_gene: TRBJ1-1; d_gene: NA; v_gene: TRBV28; abundance: NA; CDR3nt: TGTGCCAGCAGATCTAGATCCGGGGCGAACACTGAAGCTTTCTTT; CDR3aa: CASRSRSGANTEAFF
j_gene: TRBJ2-1; d_gene: NA; v_gene: TRBV6-1; abundance: once; CDR3nt: TGTGCCAGCAAGAGGGACTCCTACAATGAGCAGTTCTTC; CDR3aa: CASKRDSYNEQFF
j_gene: TRBJ2-1; d_gene: TRBD2; v_gene: TRBV10-3; abundance: NA; CDR3nt: TGTGCCATCTCGTCGACTAGCTCTCACAATGAGCAGTTCTTC; CDR3aa: CAISSTSSHNEQFF
j_gene: TRBJ2-2; d_gene: NA; v_gene: TRBV7-9; abundance: NA; CDR3nt: TGTGCCAGCAGCTTACAAAAAAACACCGGGGAGCTGTTTTTT; CDR3aa: CASSLQKNTGELFF
j_gene: TRBJ2-1; d_gene: TRBD1; v_gene: TRBV9; abundance: NA; CDR3nt: TGTGCCAGCAGCGTCGCCGGGACAGGGAGCTACAATGAGCAGTTCTTC; CDR3aa: CASSVAGTGSYNEQFF
j_gene: TRBJ2-2; d_gene: NA; v_gene: TRBV5-1; abundance: NA; CDR3nt: TGCGCCAGCAGTTTATCCGGGGAGCTGTTTTTT; CDR3aa: CASSLSGELFF
j_gene: TRBJ2-5; d_gene: TRBD2; v_gene: TRBV6-4; abundance: NA; CDR3nt: TGTGCCAGCATGACTAGCGAACAAGAGACCCAGTACTTC; CDR3aa: CASMTSEQETQYF
j_gene: TRBJ2-7; d_gene: NA; v_gene: TRBV18; abundance: NA; CDR3nt: TGTGCCAGCTCCGGAGGGCAGCATTCCGAGCAGTACTTC; CDR3aa: CASSGGQHSEQYF
j_gene: TRBJ2-2; d_gene: NA; v_gene: TRBV13; abundance: NA; CDR3nt: TGTGCCAGCAGCTCCGGCCTAATGGACAATATACAACTCGGCGGGGAGCTGTTTTTT; CDR3aa: CASSSGLMDNIQLGGELFF
j_gene: TRBJ2-1; d_gene: TRBD2; v_gene: TRBV27; abundance: few; CDR3nt: TGTGCCAGCAGTTTAACCCTAAGGATAGCGGGATACAATGAGCAGTTCTTC; CDR3aa: CASSLTLRIAGYNEQFF
j_gene: TRBJ1-5; d_gene: NA; v_gene: TRBV28; abundance: NA; CDR3nt: TGTGCCAGCAGTTTACCCACACGCGCCGGTCAGCCCCAGCATTTT; CDR3aa: CASSLPTRAGQPQHF
j_gene: TRBJ2-2; d_gene: NA; v_gene: TRBV25-1; abundance: NA; CDR3nt: TGTGCCAGCAGTGAAGCCTCCGGGGTCCCCGGGGAGCTGTTTTTT; CDR3aa: CASSEASGVPGELFF
j_gene: TRBJ2-7; d_gene: NA; v_gene: TRBV4-2; abundance: NA; CDR3nt: TGTGCCAGCAGCCGTGGAGGGTCACGCTCCTACGAGCAGTACTTC; CDR3aa: CASSRGGSRSYEQYF
j_gene: TRBJ1-4; d_gene: NA; v_gene: TRBV18; abundance: once; CDR3nt: TGTGCCAGCTCTGGGGACCAAACCGAAAAACTGTTTTTT; CDR3aa: CASSGDQTEKLFF
j_gene: TRBJ1-2; d_gene: TRBD1; v_gene: TRBV7-9; abundance: NA; CDR3nt: TGTGCCAGCAGCTTAAACCCCGGACAGGGTCGAGCCTATGGCTACACCTTC; CDR3aa: CASSLNPGQGRAYGYTF
j_gene: TRBJ2-1; d_gene: NA; v_gene: TRBV10-3; abundance: few; CDR3nt: TGTGCCATCAGTGAGTCGACAGAAAGCTACAATGAGCAGTTCTTC; CDR3aa: CAISESTESYNEQFF
j_gene: TRBJ2-7; d_gene: NA; v_gene: TRBV2; abundance: NA; CDR3nt: TGTGCCAGCAGTGAACTCCAGGTCCGGACCTACGAGCAGTACTTC; CDR3aa: CASSELQVRTYEQYF
j_gene: TRBJ1-1; d_gene: NA; v_gene: TRBV25-1; abundance: NA; CDR3nt: TGTGCCAGTTCACGGGAAACGAACACTGAAGCTTTCTTT; CDR3aa: CASSRETNTEAFF
j_gene: TRBJ2-7; d_gene: NA; v_gene: TRBV28; abundance: NA; CDR3nt: TGTGCCAGCAGTACCCCCGGACATCCCTACGAGCAGTACTTC; CDR3aa: CASSTPGHPYEQYF
j_gene: TRBJ2-1; d_gene: TRBD2; v_gene: TRBV6-6; abundance: NA; CDR3nt: TGTGCCAGCAGTTACGGGGCGGGAGGTTGGGGGAATGAGCAGTTCTTC; CDR3aa: CASSYGAGGWGNEQFF
j_gene: TRBJ1-1; d_gene: NA; v_gene: TRBV7-9; abundance: NA; CDR3nt: TGTGCCAGCAGCTACTCCGGTGGCAGCGAAGCTTTCTTT; CDR3aa: CASSYSGGSEAFF
j_gene: TRBJ2-5; d_gene: NA; v_gene: TRBV7-6; abundance: NA; CDR3nt: TGTGCCAGCAAAGACAGGAAAGAGACCCAGTACTTC; CDR3aa: CASKDRKETQYF